This T cell receptor (beta chain) was sequenced during a study of cytomegalovirus exposure and HLA in healthy donors. Study observations and caveats: Published work reported that the classifier diagnosed cytomegalovirus status with high specificity and sensitivity.

Germline lookup yields CDR1 SQVTM and CDR2 ANQGSEA. V shed 5 bases and J shed 3 bases, with 11 bases lying between them. The CDR3 covers 12 residues. Notes on this clone: Its antigen remains unidentified.

Regarding donors, all were healthy bone marrow donors. Whereas donors were nominally healthy upon sampling, unrecorded immune exposures were probable. With 60 Vbeta and 13 Jbeta primers, the PCR was carried out. Clones were read by immunoSEQ multiplex PCR, and TCRdb kept only the in-frame ones, dropping some. The sample has 150,000 to 200,000 clones, around 80% seen once. Sample: PBMCs. This receptor was taken from a man aged 18 to 35 in good health and CMV-seronegative. The J gene is TRBJ2-7, the V gene TRBV29-1; the D gene is possibly TRBD1 (6 bases). The CDR3 spells CSVYTGIYEQYF. Here the CDR3 DNA reads TGCAGCGTTTACACAGGGATCTACGAGCAGTACTTC.